Shown below are 12 T cell receptor beta chains from a single sample sequenced in a study of blood T cell repertoires in COVID-19. Profiled with immunoSEQ multiplex PCR; TCRdb holds only in-frame clones, not every one. The table records approximately 100,000 clones, roughly 86% of them present only once. The material sequenced was peripheral blood. The receptors were gathered from a man aged 50-60 years with acute or convalescent COVID-19.

In DNA, the CDR3 is TGTGCCAGCAGTACCCTCAGGCAGGACTATGGCTACACCTTC. Residues: CASSTLRQDYGYTF. The J gene is TRBJ1-2, the V gene TRBV4-2; D is uncertain. The germline V and J ends were trimmed by 6 bases and 3 bases, with 14 bases remaining between them. This CDR3 has 14 amino acids. Germline loops: CDR1 LGHNA, CDR2 YNFKEQ.

The rearrangement joins TRBV19 to TRBJ2-1; D possibly corresponds to TRBD2 (5 bases). The germline gives CDR1 LNHDA, CDR2 SQIVND (reference sequence). CDR3 length equals 12 residues. V dropped 5 bases and J dropped 8 bases, with 10 bases sitting between them. The CDR3 reads CASSGFGDEQFF. The CDR3 DNA reads TGTGCCAGTAGTGGGTTCGGGGATGAGCAGTTCTTC.

The chain recombines TRBV11-2 with TRBJ2-7, with 8 bases that match TRBD2. V gave up 5 bases and J gave up 4 bases; unmatched junction bases: 10. The CDR3 spans 15 residues. The germline V gene encodes CDR1 SGHAT and CDR2 FQNNGV. CDR3 protein: CASSPRRGAGYEQYF. The CDR3 coding sequence is TGTGCCAGCAGCCCTCGGCGGGGGGCGGGATACGAGCAGTACTTC.

The chain is built from TRBV27 and TRBJ1-5, with 8 bases aligning to TRBD1. The V gene's germline CDR1 is MNHEY and CDR2 SMNVEV (reference sequence). The CDR3 loop spans 14 amino acids. J lost 7 bases, V lost 6 bases, and 8 bases had no gene match. The chain's CDR3 is CASRPLTGEQPQHF. The CDR3, as DNA: TGTGCCAGCAGGCCTTTGACAGGGGAACAGCCCCAGCATTTT.

V gene TRBV7-8 combines with J gene TRBJ2-5; D might be TRBD2 (6 bases). V dropped 1 base and J dropped 7 bases, with 13 bases sitting between them. The CDR3 length is 14 residues. Looked up from germline, CDR1 is SGHVS and CDR2 is FQNEAQ. The CDR3 loop is CASSLEQGGATQYF. As DNA, the CDR3 is TGTGCCAGCAGCTTAGAGCAGGGAGGTGCGACCCAGTACTTC.

The rearrangement links TRBV5-1 to TRBJ2-5; D is possibly TRBD1 (8 bases). V was clipped by 4 bases and J by 3 bases, with 16 bases between them. The CDR3 extends over 15 amino acids. Germline-derived CDR1 and CDR2 are SGHRS and YFSETQ. The CDR3: CASSSGTGGEETQYF. The CDR3 bases are TGCGCCAGCAGCAGCGGAACAGGGGGGGAAGAGACCCAGTACTTC.

The V call is TRBV15, the J call TRBJ1-5; D not certain. The length of the CDR3 is 15 residues. Trimming took off 0 bases at V and 8 bases at J, with 14 bases between the two ends. Per germline, CDR1 LNHNV and CDR2 YYDKDF (reference sequence). The CDR3 sequence is CATSRDAGADEPQHF. DNA of the CDR3: TGTGCCACCAGCAGAGATGCCGGAGCAGATGAGCCCCAGCATTTT.

In DNA, the CDR3 is TGTGCCAGCAGCTTAGTAGCTAGCGCGGATACGCAGTATTTT. This translates into CASSLVASADTQYF. The chain recombines TRBV11-1 with TRBJ2-3; maybe TRBD2 (6 bases). The CDR3 has 14 residues. Germline V gives CDR1 SGHAT, CDR2 FQDESV (reference sequence). V was trimmed by 1 base and J by 6 bases, leaving 11 bases between them.

This sequence joins TRBV5-4 and TRBJ1-3; possible D gene TRBD1, 5 bases. Trimming stripped 0 bases from V and 2 bases from J, with 9 bases between. The CDR3 runs to 15 residues. Germline V CDR1 and CDR2: SGHNT, YYREEE (reference sequence). CDR3 amino acids: CASSLAQGAGNTIYF. DNA for the CDR3: TGTGCCAGCAGCTTGGCCCAGGGCGCTGGAAACACCATATATTTT.

This chain uses TRBV13 with TRBJ2-1, with a weak D call TRBD2 (5 bases). V was clipped by 0 bases and J by 8 bases, with 14 bases between them. Germline V CDR1 and CDR2: PRHDT, FYEKMQ (reference sequence). This CDR3 comprises 15 residues. The CDR3 nucleotides are TGTGCCAGCAGCTTAGGAGGGAGAGGGAAGGATGAGCAGTTCTTC. Translation: CASSLGGRGKDEQFF. Filled out from reference TRBV13 and TRBJ2-1, the complete variable domain reads AAGVIQSPRHLIKEKRETATLKCYPIPRHDTVYWYQQGPGQDPQFLISFYEKMQSDKGSIPDRFSAQQFSDYHSELNMSSLELGDSALYFCASSLGGRGKDEQFFGPGTRLTVL.

V is TRBV6-5 and J is TRBJ2-1; 7 nucleotides line up with TRBD2. V was pared by 5 bases and J by 8 bases, with 12 bases of the junction left unmatched. CDR1 is MNHEY, CDR2 SVGAGI, per germline. This CDR3 has 15 residues. CDR3 DNA: TGTGCCAGCAGTCACGGGGCAGGGAGGGTGCATGAGCAGTTCTTC. This sequence encodes CASSHGAGRVHEQFF.

This clone appeared a single time. The V and J genes are TRBV11-2 and TRBJ2-4; 10 bases align to TRBD2. The V and J ends lost 4 bases and 0 bases, in that order; junction bases with no gene match: 12. The length of the CDR3 is 19 residues. CDR1 is SGHAT, CDR2 FQNNGV, per germline. CDR3 loop: CASSSKRWASGGAKNIQYF. The CDR3 DNA reads TGTGCCAGCAGCTCTAAACGTTGGGCTAGCGGGGGAGCCAAAAACATTCAGTACTTC.